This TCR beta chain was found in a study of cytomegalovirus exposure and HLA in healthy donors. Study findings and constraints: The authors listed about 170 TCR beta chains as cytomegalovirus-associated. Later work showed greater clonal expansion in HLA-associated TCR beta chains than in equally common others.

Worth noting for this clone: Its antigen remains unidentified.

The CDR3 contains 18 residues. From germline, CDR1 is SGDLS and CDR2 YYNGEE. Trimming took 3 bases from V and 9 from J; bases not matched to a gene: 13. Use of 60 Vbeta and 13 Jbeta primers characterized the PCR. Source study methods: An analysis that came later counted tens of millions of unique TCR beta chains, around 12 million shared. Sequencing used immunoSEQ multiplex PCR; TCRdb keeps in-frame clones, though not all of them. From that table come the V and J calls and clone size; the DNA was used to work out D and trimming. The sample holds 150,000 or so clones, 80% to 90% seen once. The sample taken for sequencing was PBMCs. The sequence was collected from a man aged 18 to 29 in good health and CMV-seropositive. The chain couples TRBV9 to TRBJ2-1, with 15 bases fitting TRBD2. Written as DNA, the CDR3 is TGTGCCAGCAGCGCCCCCGGGACTAGCGGGGGGAGGGAGGGTGAGCAGTTCTTC. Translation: CASSAPGTSGGREGEQFF.